This TCR beta chain was captured by sequencing in a study of T cells in localized non-small cell lung cancer. Here immunoSEQ multiplex PCR was the method, and the copy in TCRdb shows in-frame clones only, minus some. Of roughly 40,000 clones in the sample, more than 75% are singletons; the top ten hold 3.5% to 4%. V lost 10 bases and J 5 bases, leaving 15 bases between the germline ends. This CDR3 comprises 13 residues. Germline V CDR1 and CDR2: ENHRY, SYGVKD. This clonotype was sampled from a man aged 18 to 50 with stage I lung adenocarcinoma. The source material was peripheral blood, sampled before any cancer treatment. The rearrangement links TRBV10-3 to TRBJ2-1; a possible D gene is TRBD2 (5 bases). CDR3 DNA sequence: TGTGCCACCCGCGGGCCGCAGGACAATGAGCAGTTCTTC. It specifies CATRGPQDNEQFF.